Listed below are T cell receptor beta chains from one sample, sequenced in a study of blood T cell repertoires in COVID-19. TCRdb's copy holds only in-frame clones and misses some; the assay was immunoSEQ multiplex PCR. Of some 50,000 clones listed, around four fifths are singletons. Sequencing was performed on peripheral blood. The receptor source for this set is a man aged 50-59 years with acute or convalescent COVID-19. CDR3s include the opening cysteine and the closing phenylalanine or tryptophan. D genes are given only for firm matches. Clone size, where shown, is once, few, many, or a class for clones that have expanded.

J: TRBJ2-3; D: TRBD2; V: TRBV6-1; size: -; CDR3: CASSDLLETSGSRADTQYF; DNA: TGTGCCAGCAGTGACCTCCTTGAGACTAGCGGGAGTCGTGCCGATACGCAGTATTTT
J: TRBJ1-6; D: -; V: TRBV18; size: -; CDR3: CASSSTENNSPLHF; DNA: TGTGCCAGCTCATCGACAGAGAATAATTCACCCCTCCACTTT
J: TRBJ1-2; D: TRBD1; V: TRBV30; size: -; CDR3: CAWLPGQGARNYGYTF; DNA: TGTGCCTGGCTACCGGGACAGGGGGCGCGTAACTATGGCTACACCTTC
J: TRBJ2-3; D: TRBD1; V: TRBV19; size: -; CDR3: CASSMTGHSQYF; DNA: TGTGCCAGTAGTATGACAGGGCATTCGCAGTATTTT
J: TRBJ2-5; D: TRBD2; V: TRBV12-3/TRBV12-4; size: -; CDR3: CASQQTGGQYF; DNA: TGTGCCAGCCAGCAGACGGGGGGCCAGTACTTC
J: TRBJ2-7; D: TRBD1; V: TRBV28; size: -; CDR3: CASSLRGWSYEQYF; DNA: TGTGCCAGCAGTCTCAGGGGGTGGTCCTACGAGCAGTACTTC
J: TRBJ1-1; D: -; V: TRBV16; size: -; CDR3: CASSQSGGGGYTEAFF; DNA: TGTGCCAGCAGCCAATCGGGCGGGGGGGGCTACACTGAAGCTTTCTTT
J: TRBJ2-2; D: -; V: TRBV15; size: -; CDR3: CATSRDSANTGELFF; DNA: TGTGCCACCAGCAGAGATTCGGCGAACACCGGGGAGCTGTTTTTT
J: TRBJ2-5; D: -; V: TRBV5-1; size: -; CDR3: CASSEEWETQYF; DNA: TGCGCCAGCAGCGAGGAGTGGGAGACCCAGTACTTC
J: TRBJ1-6; D: -; V: TRBV30; size: -; CDR3: CAWSQGRTPSSYNSPLHF; DNA: TGTGCCTGGAGCCAAGGAAGGACACCGAGCTCCTATAATTCACCCCTCCACTTT
J: TRBJ1-1; D: -; V: TRBV28; size: -; CDR3: CASIRGLGANTEAFF; DNA: TGTGCCAGCATTAGGGGTCTGGGGGCAAACACTGAAGCTTTCTTT
J: TRBJ1-1; D: -; V: TRBV18; size: -; CDR3: CASSIKTTTEAFF; DNA: TGTGCCAGCTCAATTAAGACAACCACTGAAGCTTTCTTT
J: TRBJ2-7; D: -; V: TRBV4-1; size: few; CDR3: CASSPDIGGYEQYF; DNA: TGCGCCAGCAGCCCTGATATAGGGGGCTACGAGCAGTACTTC
J: TRBJ2-4; D: -; V: TRBV3-1/TRBV3-2; size: -; CDR3: CASSQQALDIQYF; DNA: TGTGCCAGCAGCCAACAAGCCCTGGACATTCAGTACTTC
J: TRBJ2-1; D: -; V: TRBV11-3; size: -; CDR3: CASSAGRSSDEQFF; DNA: TGTGCCAGCAGTGCGGGACGGTCCTCGGATGAGCAGTTCTTC
J: TRBJ2-3; D: TRBD2; V: TRBV4-1; size: -; CDR3: CASSRLATNLFTDTQYF; DNA: TGCGCCAGCAGCCGACTAGCGACTAATCTTTTCACAGATACGCAGTATTTT
J: TRBJ1-1; D: -; V: TRBV19; size: -; CDR3: CASSIQGGDTEAFF; DNA: TGTGCCAGTAGTATCCAGGGAGGAGATACTGAAGCTTTCTTT
J: TRBJ2-7; D: TRBD1; V: TRBV19; size: -; CDR3: CASSIPGGSYEQYF; DNA: TGTGCCAGTAGTATCCCAGGGGGCTCCTACGAGCAGTACTTC
J: TRBJ2-5; D: TRBD2; V: TRBV2; size: -; CDR3: CASSVLRGGQETQYF; DNA: TGTGCCAGCAGTGTGTTGCGGGGAGGGCAAGAGACCCAGTACTTC
J: TRBJ1-2; D: -; V: TRBV30; size: -; CDR3: CAWQAGQFGGYTF; DNA: TGTGCCTGGCAGGCTGGACAGTTCGGCGGCTACACCTTC
J: TRBJ2-7; D: TRBD2; V: TRBV11-3; size: once; CDR3: CASSPGLAGGYEQYF; DNA: TGTGCCAGCAGCCCGGGACTAGCGGGAGGGTACGAGCAGTACTTC
J: TRBJ2-7; D: -; V: TRBV6-6; size: -; CDR3: CASSYQGTYEQYF; DNA: TGTGCCAGCAGTTATCAGGGAACCTACGAGCAGTACTTC
J: TRBJ2-2; D: -; V: TRBV30; size: -; CDR3: CAWRTLVGELFF; DNA: TGTGCCTGGAGGACATTGGTTGGGGAGCTGTTTTTT
J: TRBJ1-2; D: TRBD1; V: TRBV10-3; size: -; CDR3: CAISSTGPGLYGYTF; DNA: TGTGCCATCAGCTCGACAGGGCCCGGGCTCTATGGCTACACCTTC
J: TRBJ1-1; D: -; V: TRBV6-6; size: -; CDR3: CASSPRGLAEAFF; DNA: TGTGCCAGCAGCCCAAGGGGACTGGCTGAAGCTTTCTTT
J: TRBJ1-4; D: -; V: TRBV3-1/TRBV3-2; size: -; CDR3: CASSQYQGNEKLFF; DNA: TGTGCCAGCAGCCAATATCAGGGTAATGAAAAACTGTTTTTT
J: TRBJ1-3; D: -; V: TRBV7-7; size: -; CDR3: CASSPRVGSGNTIYF; DNA: TGTGCCAGCAGCCCCCGGGTGGGCTCTGGAAACACCATATATTTT
J: TRBJ2-2; D: -; V: TRBV2; size: -; CDR3: CASSEIASTGELFF; DNA: TGTGCCAGCAGTGAAATAGCGTCCACCGGGGAGCTGTTTTTT
J: TRBJ2-7; D: TRBD1; V: TRBV6-5; size: -; CDR3: CASSYARTGSSYEQYF; DNA: TGTGCCAGCAGTTACGCGCGGACAGGGAGCTCCTACGAGCAGTACTTC
J: TRBJ1-6; D: TRBD1; V: TRBV5-1; size: -; CDR3: CASSLVGTEGSPLHF; DNA: TGCGCCAGCAGCTTGGTAGGGACAGAAGGGTCACCCCTCCACTTT
J: TRBJ2-5; D: -; V: TRBV14; size: -; CDR3: CASSQDVTSVQYF; DNA: TGTGCCAGCAGCCAAGATGTCACCAGTGTCCAGTACTTC
J: TRBJ1-5; D: -; V: TRBV6-5; size: -; CDR3: CASSYNQGNQPQHF; DNA: TGTGCCAGCAGTTACAACCAGGGCAATCAGCCCCAGCATTTT
J: TRBJ1-5; D: -; V: TRBV7-3; size: few; CDR3: CASSSPGHRAQPQHF; DNA: TGTGCCAGCAGCTCACCGGGACACCGGGCTCAGCCCCAGCATTTT
J: TRBJ2-1; D: TRBD2; V: TRBV28; size: -; CDR3: CASSWTSGILYNEQFF; DNA: TGTGCCAGCAGTTGGACTAGCGGGATCCTCTACAATGAGCAGTTCTTC
J: TRBJ2-1; D: -; V: TRBV5-1; size: -; CDR3: CASSLNQGDNEQFF; DNA: TGCGCCAGCAGCTTAAACCAGGGCGACAATGAGCAGTTCTTC
J: TRBJ2-1; D: TRBD1; V: TRBV24-1; size: -; CDR3: CAAAGDRGNEQFF; DNA: TGTGCCGCCGCAGGGGACAGGGGGAATGAGCAGTTCTTC
J: TRBJ2-7; D: TRBD1; V: TRBV27; size: few; CDR3: CASSWGQGTYEQYF; DNA: TGTGCCAGCAGTTGGGGACAGGGTACCTACGAGCAGTACTTC
J: TRBJ1-5; D: -; V: TRBV4-1; size: -; CDR3: CASSQSTGFQPQHF; DNA: TGCGCCAGCAGCCAATCGACAGGCTTTCAGCCCCAGCATTTT
J: TRBJ1-1; D: TRBD1; V: TRBV12-3/TRBV12-4; size: few; CDR3: CASQGARNTEAFF; DNA: TGTGCCAGTCAGGGGGCCAGGAACACTGAAGCTTTCTTT
J: TRBJ1-1; D: -; V: TRBV3-1/TRBV3-2; size: once; CDR3: CASSQDTRGGVAFF; DNA: TGTGCCAGCAGCCAAGACACCCGGGGTGGGGTCGCTTTCTTT
J: TRBJ2-7; D: -; V: TRBV5-4; size: once; CDR3: CASSAGGASREQYF; DNA: TGTGCCAGCAGCGCTGGGGGGGCGTCCAGGGAGCAGTACTTC